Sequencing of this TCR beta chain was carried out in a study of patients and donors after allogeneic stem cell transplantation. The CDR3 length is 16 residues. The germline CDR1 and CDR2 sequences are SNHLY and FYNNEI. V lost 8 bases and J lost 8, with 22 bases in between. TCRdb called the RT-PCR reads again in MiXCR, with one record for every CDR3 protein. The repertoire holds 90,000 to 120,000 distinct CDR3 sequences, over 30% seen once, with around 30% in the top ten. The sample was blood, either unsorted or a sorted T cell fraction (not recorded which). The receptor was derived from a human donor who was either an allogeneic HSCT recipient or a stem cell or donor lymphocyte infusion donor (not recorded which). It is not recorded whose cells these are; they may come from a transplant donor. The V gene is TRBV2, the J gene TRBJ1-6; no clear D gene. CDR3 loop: CASLTGRRGVDSPLHF. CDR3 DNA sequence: TGTGCCAGCCTAACCGGACGCCGGGGAGTTGATTCACCCCTCCACTTT.